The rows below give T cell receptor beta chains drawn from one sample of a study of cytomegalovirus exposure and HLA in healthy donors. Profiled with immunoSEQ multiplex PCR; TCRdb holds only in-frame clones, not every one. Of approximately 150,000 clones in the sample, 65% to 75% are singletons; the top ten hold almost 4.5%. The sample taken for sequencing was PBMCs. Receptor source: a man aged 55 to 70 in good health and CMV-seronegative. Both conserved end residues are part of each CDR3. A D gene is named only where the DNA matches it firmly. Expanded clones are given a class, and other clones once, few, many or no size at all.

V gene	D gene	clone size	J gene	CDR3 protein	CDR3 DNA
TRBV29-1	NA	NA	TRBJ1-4	CSANTGGGEKLFF	TGCAGCGCTAATACTGGAGGTGGTGAAAAACTGTTTTTT
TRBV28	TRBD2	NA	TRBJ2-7	CASSLGTSGLFSYEQYF	TGTGCCAGCAGTTTGGGGACTAGCGGCCTCTTCTCCTACGAGCAGTACTTC
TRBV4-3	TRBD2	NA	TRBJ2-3	CASSQDMASGITDTQYF	TGCGCCAGCAGCCAAGATATGGCTAGCGGAATTACAGATACGCAGTATTTT
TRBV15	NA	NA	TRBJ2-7	CATSSLPGSYEQYF	TGTGCCACCAGCAGCCTACCAGGGTCCTACGAGCAGTACTTC
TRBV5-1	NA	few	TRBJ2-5	CASSPVSSRAQETQYF	TGCGCCAGCAGCCCGGTATCGTCGAGGGCCCAAGAGACCCAGTACTTC
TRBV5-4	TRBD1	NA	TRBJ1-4	CASSRQGTTNEKLFF	TGTGCCAGCAGCCGACAGGGGACAACTAATGAAAAACTGTTTTTT
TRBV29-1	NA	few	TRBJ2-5	CSVDKAGGETQYF	TGCAGCGTTGATAAGGCAGGCGGGGAGACCCAGTACTTC
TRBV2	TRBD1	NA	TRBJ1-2	CASSSTGLEGYTF	TGTGCCAGCAGTTCGACAGGGCTAGAGGGCTACACCTTC
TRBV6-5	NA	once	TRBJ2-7	CASSVWQGSYEQYF	TGTGCCAGCTCGGTATGGCAGGGGTCCTACGAGCAGTACTTC
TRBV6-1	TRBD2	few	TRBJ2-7	CASTQTSDSSYEQYF	TGTGCCAGCACCCAGACTAGCGACAGCTCCTACGAGCAGTACTTC
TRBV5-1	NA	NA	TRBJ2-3	CASSWGSGTDTQYF	TGCGCCAGCAGTTGGGGATCAGGGACAGATACGCAGTATTTT
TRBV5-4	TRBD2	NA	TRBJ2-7	CASSFLTSGSNYEQYF	TGTGCCAGCAGCTTTCTGACTAGCGGGAGTAACTACGAGCAGTACTTC
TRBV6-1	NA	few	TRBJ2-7	CASRRVDYEQYF	TGTGCCAGCAGGAGGGTCGACTACGAGCAGTACTTC
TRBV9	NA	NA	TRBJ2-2	CASSVGEVLTGELFF	TGTGCCAGCAGCGTAGGTGAGGTTCTCACCGGGGAGCTGTTTTTT
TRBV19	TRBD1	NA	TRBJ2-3	CASSAGQVLDTQYF	TGTGCCAGTAGTGCGGGACAGGTTTTAGATACGCAGTATTTT
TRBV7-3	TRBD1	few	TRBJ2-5	CASSRDRQETQYF	TGTGCCAGCAGCAGGGACAGACAAGAGACCCAGTACTTC
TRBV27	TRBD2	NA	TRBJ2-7	CARRRPGLASYEQYF	TGTGCCCGCAGACGTCCGGGACTAGCGTCCTACGAGCAGTACTTC
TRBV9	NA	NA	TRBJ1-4	CASSFGPGLTNEKLFF	TGTGCCAGCAGCTTCGGCCCCGGGTTGACTAATGAAAAACTGTTTTTT
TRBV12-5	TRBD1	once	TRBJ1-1	CASGLVPLRQGFRWNTEAFF	TGTGCTAGTGGTTTGGTACCCCTACGACAGGGGTTTAGGTGGAACACTGAAGCTTTCTTT
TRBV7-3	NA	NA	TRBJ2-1	CASSGGLYNEQFF	TGTGCCAGCAGCGGTGGACTTTACAATGAGCAGTTCTTC